The following is a T cell receptor beta chain sequence with its context. The source of the sample is a study of T cells after somatic rescue of genetic block. This CDR3 region has 14 residues. Germline-derived CDR1 and CDR2 are SGHRS and YFSETQ. The trim removed 5 bases at V and 1 base at J, leaving 4 bases unmatched. Clones were read by immunoSEQ multiplex PCR, and TCRdb kept only the in-frame ones, dropping some. Of under 150,000 clones in the sample, about 89% were seen once. V usage is TRBV5-1 and J usage is TRBJ1-1, with TRBD1 matching 8 bases. The sample consisted of peripheral blood mononuclear cells (PBMCs). The source is a woman younger than 35. Here the CDR3 reads CASRYRGRNTEAFF. The CDR3 DNA is TGCGCCAGCAGATACAGGGGGAGGAACACTGAAGCTTTCTTT.